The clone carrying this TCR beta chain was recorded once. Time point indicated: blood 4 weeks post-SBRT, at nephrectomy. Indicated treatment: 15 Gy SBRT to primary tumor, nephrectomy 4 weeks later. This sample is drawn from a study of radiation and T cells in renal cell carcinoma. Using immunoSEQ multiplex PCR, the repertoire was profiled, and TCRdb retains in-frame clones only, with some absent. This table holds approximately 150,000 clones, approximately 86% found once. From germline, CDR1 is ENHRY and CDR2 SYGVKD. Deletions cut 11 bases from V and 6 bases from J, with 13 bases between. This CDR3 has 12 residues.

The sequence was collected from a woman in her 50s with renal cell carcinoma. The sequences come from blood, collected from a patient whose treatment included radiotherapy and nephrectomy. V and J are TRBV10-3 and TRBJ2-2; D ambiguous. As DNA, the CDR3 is TGTGCCGGGTCACCGGCGGCCGGGGAGCTGTTTTTT. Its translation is CAGSPAAGELFF.